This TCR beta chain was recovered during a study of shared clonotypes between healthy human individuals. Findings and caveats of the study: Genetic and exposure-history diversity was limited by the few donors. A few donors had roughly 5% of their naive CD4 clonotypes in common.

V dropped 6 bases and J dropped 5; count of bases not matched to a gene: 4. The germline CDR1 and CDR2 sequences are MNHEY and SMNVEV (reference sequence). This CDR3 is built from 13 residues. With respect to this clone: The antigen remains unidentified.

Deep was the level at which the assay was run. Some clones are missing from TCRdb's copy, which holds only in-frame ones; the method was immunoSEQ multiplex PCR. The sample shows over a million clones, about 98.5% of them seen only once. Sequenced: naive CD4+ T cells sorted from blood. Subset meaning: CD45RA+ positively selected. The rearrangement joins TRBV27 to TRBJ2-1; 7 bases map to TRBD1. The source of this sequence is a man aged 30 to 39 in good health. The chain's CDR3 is CASRWDRNNEQFF. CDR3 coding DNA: TGTGCCAGCAGATGGGACAGAAACAATGAGCAGTTCTTC.